The 29 T cell receptor beta chains below all came from one sample that was sequenced in a study of T cells in Graves' hyperthyroidism and ophthalmopathy. The investigators amplified TCR beta CDR3 regions from RNA transcripts. HTBI primers were the set used in a first-round RT-PCR of the TCR CDR3. MiXCR, run by TCRdb on the multiplex PCR reads, gives a single entry per CDR3 protein. The sample has 550,000 to 600,000 distinct CDR3 sequences; about a sixth are singletons. The sample consisted of blood. The receptors were sampled from a woman younger than 30 with Graves' hyperthyroidism.

This clonotype has ten or more counts. The chain has TRBV6-1 and TRBJ1-1; 8 bases align to TRBD1. Germline values: CDR1 MNHNS, CDR2 SASEGT. J lost 5 bases, V lost 2 bases, and 4 bases had no gene match. The CDR3 spans 14 residues. For the CDR3, the DNA is TGTGCCAGCAGTGAATCCTACAGGGGGACTGAAGCTTTCTTT. Its translation: CASSESYRGTEAFF.

The chain is built from TRBV24-1 and TRBJ1-5; the D gene is possibly TRBD1 (6 bases). The CDR3 has 12 residues. Deletions cut 1 base from V and 10 bases from J, with 7 bases between. CDR1 and CDR2 from the germline V gene are KGHDR and SFDVKD. CDR3 amino acids: CATSDLGGPQHF. As DNA, the CDR3 is TGTGCCACCAGTGATTTAGGGGGACCCCAGCATTTT.

This clonotype was detected many times. The chain employs TRBV28 and TRBJ2-2; perhaps TRBD2 as D (6 bases). Trimming stripped 6 bases from V and 4 bases from J, with 12 bases between. The CDR3 has 14 amino acids. In germline, CDR1 is MDHEN, CDR2 SYDVKM. This CDR3 is CASRNGGATGELFF. CDR3 bases: TGTGCCAGCAGGAACGGAGGGGCCACCGGGGAGCTGTTTTTT. Full variable domain (remainder filled in from reference TRBV28 and TRBJ2-2): DVKVTQSSRYLVKRTGEKVFLECVQDMDHENMFWYRQDPGLGLRLIYFSYDVKMKEKGDIPEGYSVSREKKERFSLILESASTNQTSMYLCASRNGGATGELFFGEGSRLTVL.

There are many counts of this clonotype. The genes are TRBV28 and TRBJ2-5, with 7 nucleotides matching TRBD2. V was pared by 6 bases and J by 4 bases, with 17 bases of the junction left unmatched. The germline V gene encodes CDR1 MDHEN and CDR2 SYDVKM. The CDR3 runs 17 residues. The CDR3 region is CASSRGVGGSMGETQYF. CDR3 in DNA: TGTGCCAGCAGCCGAGGAGTCGGCGGGAGTATGGGAGAGACCCAGTACTTC.

This clonotype has a handful of counts. CDR3 in amino acids: CASSLSGISTDTQYF. In DNA, the CDR3 is TGTGCCAGCAGCTTATCCGGGATAAGCACAGATACGCAGTATTTT. V gene TRBV7-3 combines with J gene TRBJ2-3; a possible D gene is TRBD2 (5 bases). Germline CDR1 and CDR2: SGHTA and FQGTGA. The CDR3 is 15 residues long. Between the trimmed V and J ends, which lost 2 bases and 0 bases, there was a span of 9 bases.

V usage is TRBV12-3 or TRBV12-4 and J usage is TRBJ2-7; D is unresolved. The length of the CDR3 is 11 residues. Trimming cost V 6 bases and J 5 bases, with 8 bases left between them. CDR3 bases: TGTGCCAGCAGCCCTAATAACGAGCAGTACTTC. It translates to CASSPNNEQYF.

The table lists this clonotype with many counts. This rearrangement joins TRBV3-1 to TRBJ2-1; TRBD2 is a possible D gene (6 bases). This CDR3 is 15 amino acids long. Germline-derived CDR1 and CDR2 are LGHDT and YNNKEL (reference sequence). V gave up 0 bases and J gave up 4 bases, with 10 bases separating them. CDR3 residues: CASSQDSGPYNEQFF. DNA of the CDR3: TGTGCCAGCAGCCAAGATAGCGGACCGTACAATGAGCAGTTCTTC.

This clonotype was seen repeatedly, ten times or more. The CDR3 spells CASSPGQGRMNYGYTF. CDR3 in DNA: TGTGCCAGCAGTCCCGGACAGGGTAGGATGAACTATGGCTACACCTTC. V gene TRBV2 combines with J gene TRBJ1-2, with 8 positions matching TRBD1. This CDR3 comprises 16 residues. V was clipped by 5 bases and J by 2 bases; unmatched bases: 10. Germline values: CDR1 SNHLY, CDR2 FYNNEI. Full variable domain (rest looked up from reference TRBV2 and TRBJ1-2): EPEVTQTPSHQVTQMGQEVILRCVPISNHLYFYWYRQILGQKVEFLVSFYNNEISEKSEIFDDQFSVERPDGSNFTLKIRSTKLEDSAMYFCASSPGQGRMNYGYTFGSGTRLTVV.

This clonotype was seen more than once but under ten times. The gene calls are TRBV12-3 or TRBV12-4 and TRBJ2-4, with 10 bases matching TRBD2. The CDR3 totals 16 residues. J gave up 2 bases and V 2 bases, and 3 bases lay outside the gene matches. The CDR3 region has the DNA TGTGCCAGCAGTTTAAGCGGGGGGGCGTCCAAAAACATTCAGTACTTC. It encodes CASSLSGGASKNIQYF.

This clonotype came up many times. The gene calls are TRBV24-1 and TRBJ2-3, with D unresolved. The CDR3 loop spans 16 amino acids. Germline V gene lookup returns CDR1 KGHDR and CDR2 SFDVKD. Trimming pared 3 bases from V and 1 base from J, leaving 13 bases between. CDR3 in amino acids: CATSDRTSTRTDTQYF. Here the CDR3 DNA reads TGTGCCACCAGTGATCGGACCTCTACTCGCACAGATACGCAGTATTTT.

For the CDR3, the DNA is TGCAGTGCTAGGACAGGGAGACCCGGGGAGCTGTTTTTT. Amino acids: CSARTGRPGELFF. This chain links TRBV20-1 with TRBJ2-2; the match to TRBD1 covers 7 bases. The CDR3 spans 13 residues. Losses at the gene ends were 3 bases for V and 6 bases for J; bases not matched to a gene: 4. CDR1 is DFQATT and CDR2 is SNEGSKA in the germline V gene (reference sequence).

For this clonotype: A read error may explain this, as a much larger clone is one base away. The rearrangement joins TRBV20-1 to TRBJ2-5; TRBD2 matches 11 bases. The CDR3 runs 15 residues. CDR1 is DFQATT, CDR2 SNEGSKA, per germline (reference sequence). This chain's CDR3 is CSARGLAGMGETRYF. The CDR3 DNA sequence: TGCAGTGCTAGAGGACTAGCGGGGATGGGGGAGACCCGGTACTTC.

This clonotype has only a few counts. The V call is TRBV4-1, the J call TRBJ2-3; TRBD1 aligns across 9 bases. Germline V gene data show CDR1 as MGHRA and CDR2 as YSYEKL. The CDR3 is 14 amino acids. V trimming: 3 bases; J trimming: 6 bases; junction bases outside the gene matches: 4. The chain's CDR3 is CASSQADRGDTQYF. DNA of the CDR3: TGCGCCAGCAGCCAGGCGGACAGGGGTGATACGCAGTATTTT.

This clonotype appeared a few times. This chain links TRBV4-2 with TRBJ1-1, with D possibly matching TRBD1 (5 bases). In germline, CDR1 is LGHNA, CDR2 YNFKEQ. The ends were cut back, 3 bases at V and 5 bases at J, with 10 bases in the middle. The CDR3 sequence is 13 residues long. The CDR3 DNA is TGTGCCAGCAGCCAGGCGCAGGGAACTGAAGCTTTCTTT. It codes for CASSQAQGTEAFF.

On this clonotype: A single base separates this from a much larger clone, so it may be a read error. The J gene is TRBJ2-5, the V gene TRBV24-1; 8 nucleotides line up with TRBD1. The CDR3 spans 16 residues. Per the germline V gene, CDR1 is KGHDR and CDR2 is SFDVKD. The CDR3 nucleotides are TGTGCCACCAGTGAACACATCGGACAGGGCCAAGGGACCCAGTACTTC. Protein: CATSEHIGQGQGTQYF.

This clonotype turned up a few times. This sequence joins TRBV10-3 and TRBJ2-7; D might be TRBD1 (6 bases). This CDR3 has 16 residues. Germline CDR1 reads ENHRY; CDR2 reads SYGVKD. Between the trimmed V and J ends, which lost 6 bases and 7 bases, there was a span of 25 bases. CDR3 sequence: CAIRGGVQGLLWEQYF. CDR3 in DNA: TGTGCCATCAGAGGGGGTGTGCAGGGATTATTGTGGGAGCAGTACTTC.

This clonotype was recorded many times. The chain recombines TRBV12-3 or TRBV12-4 with TRBJ2-1; D uncertain. Trimming shortened V by 7 bases and J by 7 bases, and 20 bases separated the two germline ends. The length of the CDR3 is 15 residues. CDR3 sequence: CASTTAHVLGNEQFF. In DNA form, the CDR3 reads TGTGCCAGCACGACTGCCCACGTCCTGGGGAATGAGCAGTTCTTC.

This clonotype was detected ten times or more. This chain connects TRBV15 to TRBJ2-7; a weak D match, TRBD2 (5 bases). V was pared by 1 base and J by 6 bases, with 13 bases between. This CDR3 region has 14 residues. The germline gives CDR1 LNHNV, CDR2 YYDKDF (reference sequence). CDR3 region: CATSRGTPPGEQYF. CDR3 bases: TGTGCCACCAGCAGAGGGACTCCTCCCGGCGAGCAGTACTTC.

V usage is TRBV4-1 and J usage is TRBJ1-1; D is uncertain. V was trimmed by 1 base and J by 1 base, leaving 7 bases between them. There are 14 residues in the CDR3. Looked up from germline, CDR1 is MGHRA and CDR2 is YSYEKL. The CDR3 spells CASSQVWENTEAFF. The CDR3 region has the DNA TGCGCCAGCAGCCAAGTCTGGGAGAACACTGAAGCTTTCTTT.

This clonotype was counted ten times or more. The J gene is TRBJ1-5, the V gene TRBV28; 7 bases map to TRBD1. The CDR3 consists of 16 residues. The V segment lost 5 bases and the J segment 0 bases; nucleotides outside the gene matches: 7. CDR1 is MDHEN and CDR2 is SYDVKM in the germline V gene. In DNA form, the CDR3 reads TGTGCCAGCAGTGGGGCAGGGGGTAATAGCAATCAGCCCCAGCATTTT. As protein: CASSGAGGNSNQPQHF.

This clonotype was detected ten times or more. The chain uses TRBV2 and TRBJ2-1; D might be TRBD1 (5 bases). V shed 5 bases and J shed 8 bases, with 10 bases lying between them. The CDR3 totals 12 residues. Germline V CDR1 and CDR2: SNHLY, FYNNEI. The CDR3 DNA reads TGTGCCAGCAGTAAGACAGTGGATGAGCAGTTCTTC. Its protein product is CASSKTVDEQFF. Full variable domain (remainder filled in from reference TRBV2 and TRBJ2-1): EPEVTQTPSHQVTQMGQEVILRCVPISNHLYFYWYRQILGQKVEFLVSFYNNEISEKSEIFDDQFSVERPDGSNFTLKIRSTKLEDSAMYFCASSKTVDEQFFGPGTRLTVL.

This clonotype came up many times. The CDR3 bases are TGTGCCAGCAGCTTAGCGATGACAGGTTCCTACGAGCAGTACTTC. It yields the protein CASSLAMTGSYEQYF. The chain combines TRBV7-9 with TRBJ2-7; D might be TRBD1 (6 bases). Deletions cut 0 bases from V and 1 base from J, with 10 bases between. Germline lookup yields CDR1 SEHNR and CDR2 FQNEAQ (reference sequence). CDR3 length equals 15 residues.

This clonotype was found many times. The V gene is TRBV2, the J gene TRBJ1-2; 7 bases are shared with TRBD1. V lost 6 bases and J lost 2; bases outside the gene matches: 6. Germline V gene data show CDR1 as SNHLY and CDR2 as FYNNEI. The CDR3 extends over 14 amino acids. The CDR3 DNA reads TGTGCCAGCAGGGGGGGCAGGGGGAACTATGGCTACACCTTC. It specifies CASRGGRGNYGYTF.

The chain uses TRBV6-1 and TRBJ2-7; possibly TRBD1 for D (5 bases). Germline CDR1 is MNHNS and CDR2 is SASEGT. The CDR3 runs to 13 residues. V lost 6 bases to trimming and J lost 5 bases, with 14 bases between them. Here the CDR3 reads CASRPGHIHEQYF. For the CDR3, the DNA is TGTGCCAGCAGGCCCGGACATATCCACGAGCAGTACTTC.

This clonotype was detected many times. The rearrangement links TRBV20-1 to TRBJ2-3, with 14 bases aligning to TRBD2. The CDR3 contains 15 residues. The V and J ends lost 6 bases and 6 bases, in that order; junction bases with no gene match: 8. Germline assignment: CDR1 DFQATT and CDR2 SNEGSKA (reference sequence). This chain's CDR3 is CSASGTSGGKDTQYF. The CDR3 DNA is TGCAGTGCGAGCGGGACTAGCGGGGGAAAGGATACGCAGTATTTT.

This clonotype has only a few counts. This chain joins TRBV6-2 or TRBV6-3 and TRBJ2-1, with D possibly matching TRBD1 (8 bases). V lost 6 bases and J lost 9, with 18 bases in between. Per germline, CDR1 MNHEY and CDR2 SVGEGT. CDR3 size: 14 residues. CDR3 in amino acids: CASSDRGGWSEQFF. The CDR3 bases are TGTGCCAGCAGCGACAGGGGAGGGTGGAGTGAGCAGTTCTTC.

This clonotype was seen many times. This chain links TRBV7-2 with TRBJ2-7; 12 nucleotides match TRBD1. CDR1 and CDR2 from the germline V gene are SGHTA and FQGNSA. V lost 1 base to trimming and J lost 5 bases; unmatched junction nucleotides: 3. This CDR3 contains 15 residues. The CDR3 spells CASSLGGTGGNEQYF. CDR3 DNA: TGTGCCAGCAGCTTAGGGGGGACAGGGGGCAACGAGCAGTACTTC.

Of note for this clonotype: A read error may explain this, as a much larger clone is one base away. The genes are TRBV2 and TRBJ2-6, with D tentatively TRBD1 (5 bases). The CDR3 consists of 15 residues. The germline CDR1 and CDR2 sequences are SNHLY and FYNNEI. The CDR3 DNA reads TGTGCCAGCAGCCAAGACGGCTCTGGGGCCGACGTCCTGACTTTC. Its protein is CASSQDGSGADVLTF. The full variable domain, in which reference TRBV2 and TRBJ2-6 provide the parts outside the CDR3, is EPEVTQTPSHQVTQMGQEVILRCVPISNHLYFYWYRQILGQKVEFLVSFYNNEISEKSEIFDDQFSVERPDGSNFTLKIRSTKLEDSAMYFCASSQDGSGADVLTFGAGSRLTVL.

This clonotype was picked up a small number of times. The CDR3 bases are TGCAGTGTCCAGGCAGGCCAGGTTTATGGCTACACCTTC. Protein sequence: CSVQAGQVYGYTF. The chain employs TRBV20-1 and TRBJ1-2; D ambiguous. The CDR3 covers 13 residues. CDR1 is DFQATT, CDR2 SNEGSKA, per germline (reference sequence). V was trimmed by 7 bases and J by 5 bases, leaving 17 bases between them.